These 13 T cell receptor beta chains were sequenced from one sample in a study of control samples from healthy donors and cancer patients. Repertoires were generated with immunoSEQ multiplex PCR, while TCRdb's copy carries only in-frame clones and drops some. The table has fewer than 200,000 clones, about 93% seen once. The sample consisted of blood. The source is a woman between 55 and 75 years old in good health.

This chain links TRBV19 with TRBJ1-1; D not resolved. V was cut by 5 bases and J by 6 bases, with 13 bases left in between. Germline V gene sequence: CDR1 LNHDA, CDR2 SQIVND (reference sequence). This CDR3 is built from 13 residues. This CDR3 is CASSRQSLAEAFF. In DNA, the CDR3 is TGTGCCAGTAGTCGCCAGTCCCTCGCTGAAGCTTTCTTT.

The rearrangement joins TRBV7-2 to TRBJ1-3, with a weak D call TRBD1 (5 bases). V was clipped by 5 bases and J by 0 bases, with 17 bases between them. Germline V gene data show CDR1 as SGHTA and CDR2 as FQGNSA. The CDR3 runs 17 residues. This chain's CDR3 is CASSQTRDAYSGNTIYF. CDR3 bases: TGTGCCAGCAGCCAAACCCGGGACGCATACTCTGGAAACACCATATATTTT. The full variable domain, rest sourced from reference TRBV7-2 and TRBJ1-3, is GAGVSQSPSNKVTEKGKDVELRCDPISGHTALYWYRQSLGQGLEFLIYFQGNSAPDKSGLPSDRFSAERTGGSVSTLTIQRTQQEDSAVYLCASSQTRDAYSGNTIYFGEGSWLTVV.

This chain's CDR3 is CASSYGTESSYTF. The CDR3 DNA follows: TGCGCCAGCAGCTATGGGACAGAATCTTCCTACACCTTC. The chain employs TRBV5-1 and TRBJ1-2; 7 bases fit TRBD1. This CDR3 region has 13 residues. Trimming removed 3 bases from V and 10 bases from J; junction bases left unmatched: 9. CDR1 is SGHRS, CDR2 YFSETQ, per germline.

The chain recombines TRBV7-9 with TRBJ1-1, with unresolved D. V lost 1 base and J lost 0, with 6 bases in between. CDR1 is SEHNR and CDR2 is FQNEAQ in the germline V gene (reference sequence). The length of the CDR3 is 14 residues. The CDR3 region has the DNA TGTGCCAGCAGCTTAGAGCTTATGAACACTGAAGCTTTCTTT. Amino acid sequence: CASSLELMNTEAFF.

The rearrangement joins TRBV29-1 to TRBJ2-2, with TRBD2 identical over 8 bases. Germline V CDR1 and CDR2: SQVTM, ANQGSEA. The CDR3 loop spans 12 amino acids. V was clipped by 7 bases and J by 7 bases; unmatched bases: 5. The CDR3 region is CSAGGVGGELFF. The CDR3 nucleotides read TGCAGCGCCGGGGGGGTCGGCGGGGAGCTGTTTTTT.

V is TRBV14 and J is TRBJ2-3, with 8 bases matching TRBD2. The germline gives CDR1 SGHDN, CDR2 FVKESK. The V segment lost 8 bases and the J segment 2 bases; nucleotides outside the gene matches: 15. There are 17 residues in the CDR3. CDR3 nucleotide sequence: TGTGCCAGCGCCCACCTAAGGCGGGGGGCATTCACAGATACGCAGTATTTT. It codes for CASAHLRRGAFTDTQYF.

The chain carries TRBV7-9 and TRBJ1-2; D not resolved. Per germline, CDR1 SEHNR and CDR2 FQNEAQ (reference sequence). The CDR3 spans 15 residues. Trimming stripped 5 bases from V and 0 bases from J, with 13 bases between. CDR3 DNA sequence: TGTGCCAGCAGCCCACCTTCTATTCCTAACTATGGCTACACCTTC. Amino acid sequence: CASSPPSIPNYGYTF.

This chain joins TRBV6-5 and TRBJ1-2; tentative D call: TRBD1 (6 bases). This CDR3 is 11 amino acids long. CDR1 MNHEY and CDR2 SVGAGI come from the germline V gene. Between the trimmed V and J ends, which lost 4 bases and 7 bases, there was a span of 7 bases. CDR3 amino acids: CASSWGAGYTF. The CDR3 DNA reads TGTGCCAGCAGTTGGGGGGCTGGCTACACCTTC.

This chain joins TRBV3-1 (or the pseudogene TRBV3-2) and TRBJ2-3, with unresolved D. There are 15 residues in the CDR3. From germline, CDR1 is LGHDT and CDR2 YNNKEL (reference sequence). The V end was cut by 2 bases, the J end by 0 bases, with 9 bases between. In DNA form, the CDR3 reads TGTGCCAGCAGCCAAACGCAGGCTAGCACAGATACGCAGTATTTT. This codes for CASSQTQASTDTQYF.

The chain carries TRBV10-3 and TRBJ1-2; 8 bases map to TRBD1. The germline V gene encodes CDR1 ENHRY and CDR2 SYGVKD. Unmatched junction bases numbered 11, after V lost 3 bases and J lost 8 bases. The CDR3 totals 15 residues. Here the CDR3 DNA reads TGTGCCATCAGTGAAACAAACCGGGACAGGAAAGGCTACACCTTC. Protein product: CAISETNRDRKGYTF.

This clone was observed a single time. The genes are TRBV15 and TRBJ1-1, with a tentative D call TRBD1 (5 bases). CDR1 is LNHNV, CDR2 YYDKDF, per germline (reference sequence). V lost 1 base to trimming and J lost 1 base, with 13 bases between them. The CDR3 sequence is 16 residues long. CDR3 residues: CATSRVWGRANTEAFF. As DNA, the CDR3 is TGTGCCACCAGCAGAGTTTGGGGCAGGGCGAACACTGAAGCTTTCTTT. Filled out from reference TRBV15 and TRBJ1-1, the complete variable domain reads DAMVIQNPRYQVTQFGKPVTLSCSQTLNHNVMYWYQQKSSQAPKLLFHYYDKDFNNEADTPDNFQSRRPNTSFCFLDIRSPGLGDTAMYLCATSRVWGRANTEAFFGQGTRLTVV.

The rearrangement uses TRBV5-1 and TRBJ1-2; 11 nucleotides line up with TRBD1. From germline, CDR1 is SGHRS and CDR2 YFSETQ. Germline trimming cut 3 bases from V and 8 bases from J; bases unmatched to any gene: 12. The CDR3 is made up of 16 amino acids. The CDR3 DNA is TGCGCCAGCAGCTCAGGGACAGGGGGGATTCGTTCGGGCTACACCTTC. Translation: CASSSGTGGIRSGYTF. Combining the CDR3 with reference TRBV5-1 and TRBJ1-2 gives the whole variable domain KAGVTQTPRYLIKTRGQQVTLSCSPISGHRSVSWYQQTPGQGLQFLFEYFSETQRNKGNFPGRFSGRQFSNSRSEMNVSTLELGDSALYLCASSSGTGGIRSGYTFGSGTRLTVV.

The CDR3 here is CAWSVKGDNSYEQYF. In nucleotides, the CDR3 is TGTGCCTGGAGTGTAAAAGGGGACAACTCCTACGAGCAGTACTTC. The rearrangement links TRBV30 to TRBJ2-7; maybe TRBD1 (6 bases). From germline, CDR1 is GTSNPN and CDR2 SVGIG (reference sequence). The V end lost 0 bases, the J end lost 0 bases, and 12 bases lay between the germline ends. The CDR3 contains 15 residues.